These 27 T cell receptor beta chains were all obtained from the same sample, sequenced in a study of blood T cell repertoires in COVID-19. Sequencing used immunoSEQ multiplex PCR; TCRdb keeps in-frame clones, though not all of them. The sample yields about 190,000 clones, more than 75% seen once. The sample was peripheral blood. The receptors shown here come from a woman aged 55-75 years with COVID-19, enrolled during active disease.

The chain is built from TRBV24-1 and TRBJ2-3; 8 nucleotides agree with TRBD2. Germline lookup yields CDR1 KGHDR and CDR2 SFDVKD. Trimming removed 0 bases from V and 6 bases from J; junction bases left unmatched: 10. The CDR3 covers 17 residues. The CDR3 nucleotides are TGTGCCACCAGTGATTTGACTAGCGGAGAAAGGTCGGATACGCAGTATTTT. Encoded protein: CATSDLTSGERSDTQYF.

The chain recombines TRBV27 with TRBJ1-1; TRBD1 is a possible D gene (5 bases). The V end was cut by 8 bases, the J end by 2 bases, with 12 bases between. The CDR3 is 13 amino acids. Per the germline V gene, CDR1 is MNHEY and CDR2 is SMNVEV (reference sequence). The CDR3 reads CASGLTDNTEAFF. The CDR3 nucleotides are TGTGCCAGCGGATTGACAGATAACACTGAAGCTTTCTTT.

The chain's CDR3 is CSAGTGSGNEKLFF. The CDR3 nucleotides are TGCAGCGCCGGGACAGGGTCCGGTAATGAAAAACTGTTTTTT. The chain combines TRBV29-1 with TRBJ1-4, with 9 bases that match TRBD1. Per the germline V gene, CDR1 is SQVTM and CDR2 is ANQGSEA. The CDR3 runs to 14 residues. Losses at the gene ends were 7 bases for V and 4 bases for J; bases not matched to a gene: 7.

V is TRBV7-8 and J is TRBJ1-3; no definite D call. The CDR3 sequence is 17 residues long. CDR1 and CDR2 from the germline V gene are SGHVS and FQNEAQ. The V end was cut by 2 bases, the J end by 0 bases, with 14 bases between. The CDR3 DNA sequence: TGTGCCAGCAGCTTATTGCGCCAGGTCAACTCTGGAAACACCATATATTTT. Protein product: CASSLLRQVNSGNTIYF.

The CDR3 nucleotides read TGCGCCAGCAGCCAAGGAAGGCGCGAGGTAGACACCATATATTTT. Residues: CASSQGRREVDTIYF. This chain links TRBV4-1 with TRBJ1-3; no reliable D call. The CDR3 runs to 15 residues. With 1 base removed from V and 8 bases from J, the gap between germline ends came to 15 bases. From germline, CDR1 is MGHRA and CDR2 YSYEKL.

The V call is TRBV4-1, the J call TRBJ1-5; 8 bases are shared with TRBD1. J was trimmed by 7 bases and V by 0 bases; bases with no gene match: 5. The CDR3 has 15 residues. Germline V lookup: CDR1 MGHRA, CDR2 YSYEKL. CDR3 nucleotides: TGCGCCAGCAGCCAAGAAAGGGACAGGCGACAGCCCCAGCATTTT. Encoded protein: CASSQERDRRQPQHF.

This clone showed up many times. The chain combines TRBV11-1 with TRBJ2-7; 7 positions match TRBD1. V trimming: 3 bases; J trimming: 4 bases; junction bases outside the gene matches: 6. Germline assignment: CDR1 SGHAT and CDR2 FQDESV (reference sequence). The CDR3 has 14 residues. The DNA of the CDR3 is TGTGCCAGCAGCTTTCTTCAGGGGGAGTACGAGCAGTACTTC. Its protein product is CASSFLQGEYEQYF.

The chain recombines TRBV24-1 with TRBJ2-5; D may be TRBD2 (5 bases). V was trimmed by 7 bases and J by 0 bases, leaving 11 bases between them. The CDR3 consists of 14 residues. The germline V gene has CDR1 KGHDR and CDR2 SFDVKD. In DNA form, the CDR3 reads TGTGCCACCAGCCAGACGGGATACCAAGAGACCCAGTACTTC. This sequence encodes CATSQTGYQETQYF.

As for this clone: A read error may produce the germline difference seen at one junction end. The chain's CDR3 is CASSGKDRGESNRHF. As DNA, the CDR3 is TGTGCCAGTAGTGGGAAGGACAGGGGCGAATCAAATCGTCACTTC. The chain has TRBV19 and TRBJ2-7; 9 positions match TRBD1. The CDR3 has 15 amino acids. CDR1 and CDR2 from the germline V gene are LNHDA and SQIVND (reference sequence).

This clone is a singleton in its sample. The rearrangement uses TRBV6-5 and TRBJ2-2; D uncertain. CDR1 and CDR2 (germline): MNHEY, SVGAGI. The CDR3 has 13 residues. Trimming shortened V by 9 bases and J by 4 bases, and 12 bases separated the two germline ends. In DNA form, the CDR3 reads TGTGCCAGTCGGTCCGATCTCACCGGGGAGCTGTTTTTT. Amino acids: CASRSDLTGELFF.

CDR3 nucleotides: TGTGCCAGCAGCCCCACTGGGAGAAGGGGCTACACCTTC. This sequence encodes CASSPTGRRGYTF. The chain employs TRBV5-4 and TRBJ1-2; the D is unclear. Germline V gene data show CDR1 as SGHNT and CDR2 as YYREEE (reference sequence). CDR3 size: 13 residues. V gave up 4 bases and J gave up 8 bases, with 15 bases separating them.

The V gene is TRBV28, the J gene TRBJ2-7; a weak D match, TRBD2 (6 bases). Germline V gene sequence: CDR1 MDHEN, CDR2 SYDVKM. V was cut by 9 bases and J by 6 bases, with 18 bases left in between. This CDR3 has 13 amino acids. The CDR3 DNA reads TGTGCCAGTTCGCCCGGGACTTCGGCCGAGCAGTACGTC. Translated: CASSPGTSAEQYV.

This chain uses TRBV6-5 with TRBJ1-2; unclear D gene. V was cut by 7 bases and J by 0 bases, with 9 bases left in between. CDR1 and CDR2 from the germline V gene are MNHEY and SVGAGI. This CDR3 region has 13 residues. CDR3 region: CASTRGANYGYTF. The CDR3 coding sequence is TGTGCCAGCACCCGAGGAGCTAACTATGGCTACACCTTC.

The chain carries TRBV27 and TRBJ1-3, with TRBD1 identical over 9 bases. The CDR3 loop spans 18 amino acids. With V trimmed by 4 bases and J by 0 bases, 10 bases remained unmatched. CDR1 is MNHEY, CDR2 SMNVEV, per germline (reference sequence). For the CDR3, the DNA is TGTGCCAGCAGTTCCTCCGGACAGGGGAGTAACTCTGGAAACACCATATATTTT. It codes for CASSSSGQGSNSGNTIYF.

This chain connects TRBV30 to TRBJ2-3, with 10 positions matching TRBD1. The CDR3 extends over 14 amino acids. V gave up 3 bases and J gave up 3 bases; unmatched junction bases: 3. Germline CDR1 is GTSNPN and CDR2 is SVGIG (reference sequence). The CDR3 DNA sequence: TGTGCCTGGAGGGGGGGACAGGGGACAGATACGCAGTATTTT. It yields the protein CAWRGGQGTDTQYF.

The rearrangement joins TRBV15 to TRBJ1-3; tentatively, D is TRBD1 (6 bases). This CDR3 is built from 16 residues. In germline, CDR1 is LNHNV, CDR2 YYDKDF (reference sequence). The V and J ends lost 1 base and 0 bases respectively, with 10 bases between them. DNA for the CDR3: TGTGCCACCAGCAGAGTCGTGGGGGCCTCTGGAAACACCATATATTTT. Amino acid sequence: CATSRVVGASGNTIYF.

The CDR3 sequence: CASSEPRQVWRSLAYSLSYTF. DNA for the CDR3: TGTGCCAGCAGCGAACCCAGACAGGTTTGGCGTTCCCTCGCGTATTCGTTGTCCTACACCTTC. V is TRBV21-1 and J is TRBJ1-2; TRBD1 was called by the table and not checked on the DNA. TRBV21-1 is a listed pseudogene. The CDR3 is 21 amino acids.

This chain links TRBV5-1 with TRBJ1-3, with a possible D match to TRBD1 (6 bases). Per the germline V gene, CDR1 is SGHRS and CDR2 is YFSETQ. The V end lost 4 bases, the J end lost 2 bases, and 19 bases lay between the germline ends. The CDR3 is made up of 17 amino acids. The CDR3 region is CASSTTRGNLAGNTIYF. The CDR3 nucleotides are TGCGCCAGCAGCACCACCAGGGGAAATTTAGCTGGAAACACCATATATTTT.

The V call is TRBV12-3 or TRBV12-4, the J call TRBJ2-1; 8 nucleotides line up with TRBD2. This CDR3 has 12 residues. Unmatched junction bases numbered 5, after V lost 7 bases and J lost 9 bases. CDR3 in amino acids: CASTGLAGEQFF. The CDR3 DNA reads TGTGCCAGCACCGGACTAGCCGGTGAGCAGTTCTTC.

The chain is built from TRBV4-1 and TRBJ2-2, with D perhaps matching TRBD1 (6 bases). The germline V and J ends were trimmed by 4 bases and 1 base, with 13 bases remaining between them. The CDR3 is 16 residues long. Per germline, CDR1 MGHRA and CDR2 YSYEKL. The CDR3 coding sequence is TGCGCCAGCAGCCTTGAGACAGGTCTGAACACCGGGGAGCTGTTTTTT. Amino acid sequence: CASSLETGLNTGELFF.

The chain employs TRBV4-3 and TRBJ2-7, with a weak D call TRBD2 (5 bases). The CDR3 covers 15 residues. CDR1 and CDR2 (germline): LGHNA, YSLEER. V was pared by 0 bases and J by 2 bases, with 11 bases between. CDR3: CASSQDRSGTYEQYF. CDR3 coding DNA: TGCGCCAGCAGCCAAGATAGATCGGGGACCTACGAGCAGTACTTC.

The count of this clone is one. The chain has TRBV7-8 and TRBJ1-2; TRBD1 agrees at 7 bases. Germline values: CDR1 SGHVS, CDR2 FQNEAQ. Trimming cost V 2 bases and J 7 bases; bases outside gene matches: 13. The CDR3 consists of 16 residues. CDR3 nucleotide sequence: TGTGCCAGCAGCTTAAATGTGCCGGACAGGTTTTCTGGCTACACCTTC. Translation: CASSLNVPDRFSGYTF.

CDR3 nucleotide sequence: TGTGCCAGCTCACCTAGCGGGAGGTACTCCTACGAGCAGTACTTC. This codes for CASSPSGRYSYEQYF. The rearrangement links TRBV18 to TRBJ2-7; the match to TRBD2 covers 10 bases. The junction had 2 bases not matched to a gene; V was cut back by 3 bases and J by 0 bases. The CDR3 consists of 15 residues. The V gene's germline CDR1 is KGHSH and CDR2 LQKENI.

The chain combines TRBV24-1 with TRBJ2-5, with 7 bases lining up with TRBD2. The CDR3 contains 15 residues. Germline lookup yields CDR1 KGHDR and CDR2 SFDVKD. Trimming removed 2 bases from V and 4 bases from J; junction bases left unmatched: 6. In nucleotides, the CDR3 is TGTGCCACCAGTGATTGGGAGACGGGAGGAGAGACCCAGTACTTC. Protein: CATSDWETGGETQYF.

This chain joins TRBV10-3 and TRBJ1-3; D is unclear. Germline-derived CDR1 and CDR2 are ENHRY and SYGVKD. Trimming pared 5 bases from V and 2 bases from J, leaving 4 bases between. The CDR3 has 12 residues. The chain's CDR3 is CAISSAGNTIYF. Here the CDR3 DNA reads TGTGCCATCAGTTCCGCTGGAAACACCATATATTTT.

The rearrangement joins TRBV6-5 to TRBJ1-1; 11 nucleotides agree with TRBD1. The CDR3 has 15 amino acids. Germline V lookup: CDR1 MNHEY, CDR2 SVGAGI. The V gene end was trimmed by 8 bases and the J gene end by 6 bases; junction bases not matched to a gene: 11. Here the CDR3 DNA reads TGTGCCAGCTCTTCTGGACAGGGGGCGGTCGCTGAAGCTTTCTTT. The encoded protein is CASSSGQGAVAEAFF.

CDR3 residues: CASSERQGGQPQHF. Here the CDR3 DNA reads TGTGCCAGCAGTGAGAGACAGGGCGGTCAGCCCCAGCATTTT. V gene TRBV6-1 combines with J gene TRBJ1-5, with TRBD1 identical over 7 bases. The CDR3 covers 14 residues. J gave up 6 bases and V 3 bases, and 5 bases lay outside the gene matches. Germline V gene sequence: CDR1 MNHNS, CDR2 SASEGT.